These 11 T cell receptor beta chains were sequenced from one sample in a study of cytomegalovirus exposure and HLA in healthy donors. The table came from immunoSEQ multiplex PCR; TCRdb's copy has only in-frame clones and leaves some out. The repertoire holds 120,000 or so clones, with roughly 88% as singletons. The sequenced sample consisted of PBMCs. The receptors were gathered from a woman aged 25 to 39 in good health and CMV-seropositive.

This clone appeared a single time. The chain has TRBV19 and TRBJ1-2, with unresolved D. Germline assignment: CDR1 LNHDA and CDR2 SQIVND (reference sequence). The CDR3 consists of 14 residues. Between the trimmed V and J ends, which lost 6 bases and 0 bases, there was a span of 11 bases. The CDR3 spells CASRTHGANYGYTF. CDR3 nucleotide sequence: TGTGCCAGTAGGACCCACGGAGCTAACTATGGCTACACCTTC.

In DNA form, the CDR3 reads TGTGCCAGCAGTCGGGGGGTCTTGGGGCAAGAGACCCAGTACTTC. It codes for CASSRGVLGQETQYF. The rearrangement links TRBV28 to TRBJ2-5, with 7 bases aligning to TRBD2. Germline-derived CDR1 and CDR2 are MDHEN and SYDVKM. The CDR3 is 15 amino acids. The ends lost 5 bases at V and 2 bases at J; junction bases unmatched: 8.

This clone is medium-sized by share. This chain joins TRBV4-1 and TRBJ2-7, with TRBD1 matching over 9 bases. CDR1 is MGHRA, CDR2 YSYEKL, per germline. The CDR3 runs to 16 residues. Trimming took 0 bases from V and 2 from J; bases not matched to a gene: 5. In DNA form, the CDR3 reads TGCGCCAGCAGCCAAGATTATCGGACAGGGGCCTACGAGCAGTACTTC. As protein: CASSQDYRTGAYEQYF.

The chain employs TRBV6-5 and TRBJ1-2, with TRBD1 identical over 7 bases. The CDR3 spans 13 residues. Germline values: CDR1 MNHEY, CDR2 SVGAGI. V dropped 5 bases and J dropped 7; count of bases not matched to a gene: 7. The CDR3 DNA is TGTGCCAGCAGTCGCGGACAGGCGGGTGGCTACACCTTC. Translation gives CASSRGQAGGYTF.

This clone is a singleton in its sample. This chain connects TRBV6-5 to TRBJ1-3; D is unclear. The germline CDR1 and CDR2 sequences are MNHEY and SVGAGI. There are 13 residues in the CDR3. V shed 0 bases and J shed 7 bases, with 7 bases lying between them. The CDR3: CASSYSAGNTIYF. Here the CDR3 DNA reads TGTGCCAGCAGTTACTCCGCGGGGAACACCATATATTTT.

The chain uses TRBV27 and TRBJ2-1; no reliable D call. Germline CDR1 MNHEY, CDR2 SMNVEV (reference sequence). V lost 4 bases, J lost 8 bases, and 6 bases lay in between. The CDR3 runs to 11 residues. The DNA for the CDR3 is TGTGCCAGCAGTTCCTCGTATGAGCAGTTCTTC. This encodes CASSSSYEQFF.

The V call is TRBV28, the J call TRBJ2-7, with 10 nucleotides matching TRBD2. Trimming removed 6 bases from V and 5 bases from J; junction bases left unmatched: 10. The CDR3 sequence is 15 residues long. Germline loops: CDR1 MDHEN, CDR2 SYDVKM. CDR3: CASRKGTSASDEQYF. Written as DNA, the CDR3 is TGTGCCAGCAGGAAAGGGACTAGCGCGTCCGACGAGCAGTACTTC. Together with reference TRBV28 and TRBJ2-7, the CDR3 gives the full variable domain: DVKVTQSSRYLVKRTGEKVFLECVQDMDHENMFWYRQDPGLGLRLIYFSYDVKMKEKGDIPEGYSVSREKKERFSLILESASTNQTSMYLCASRKGTSASDEQYFGPGTRLTVT.

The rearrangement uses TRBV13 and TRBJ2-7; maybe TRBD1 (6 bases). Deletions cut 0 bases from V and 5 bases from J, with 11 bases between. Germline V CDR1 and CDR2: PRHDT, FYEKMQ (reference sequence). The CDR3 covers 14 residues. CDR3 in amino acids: CASSLGQGSNEQYF. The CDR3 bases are TGTGCCAGCAGCTTAGGTCAGGGGAGCAACGAGCAGTACTTC.

The CDR3 spells CASSFSARQIANYGYTF. Here the CDR3 DNA reads TGTGCCAGCAGCTTTTCGGCAAGACAAATCGCTAACTATGGCTACACCTTC. This chain uses TRBV5-5 with TRBJ1-2; D gene ambiguous. This CDR3 comprises 17 residues. V lost 2 bases and J lost 0, with 17 bases in between. Germline CDR1 and CDR2: SGHKS and YYEKEE (reference sequence).

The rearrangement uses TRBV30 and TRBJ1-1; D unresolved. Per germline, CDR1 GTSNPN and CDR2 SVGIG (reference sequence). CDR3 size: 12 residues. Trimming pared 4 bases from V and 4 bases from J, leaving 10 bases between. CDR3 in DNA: TGTGCCTGGAAAGCCCGAGGCACTGAAGCTTTCTTT. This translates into CAWKARGTEAFF.

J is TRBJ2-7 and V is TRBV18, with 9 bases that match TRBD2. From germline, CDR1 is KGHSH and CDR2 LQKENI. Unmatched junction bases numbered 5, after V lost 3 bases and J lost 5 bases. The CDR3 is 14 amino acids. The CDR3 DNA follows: TGTGCCAGCTCACCCGGGACTAGCAGCCACGAGCAGTACTTC. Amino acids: CASSPGTSSHEQYF.